This TCR beta chain was recovered during a study of cytomegalovirus exposure and HLA in healthy donors. The study's findings and limits: A previous analysis found most TCR beta V segments productive roughly 90% or roughly 30% of the time. Published work reported that the classifier diagnosed cytomegalovirus status with high specificity and sensitivity. Presence/absence analyses treated sequencing depth as roughly uniform across donors.

CDR3 length: 15 residues. Germline V gene data show CDR1 as WNHNN and CDR2 as SYGVQD (reference sequence). Trimming removed 7 bases from V and 0 bases from J; junction bases left unmatched: 6. Vbeta (60) and Jbeta (13) primers were used in the PCR. Method: immunoSEQ multiplex PCR; TCRdb's copy keeps in-frame clones and lacks some. The repertoire holds 180,000 or so clones, with around 80% as singletons. About this clone itself: Its antigen is undetermined.

Specimen: PBMCs. V gene TRBV10-1 combines with J gene TRBJ1-3; 7 bases align to TRBD1. The TCR originated in a young man in good health and CMV-seronegative. The CDR3 sequence is CASTLDRTSGNTIYF. Written as DNA, the CDR3 is TGCGCCAGCACCCTGGACAGGACCTCTGGAAACACCATATATTTT.